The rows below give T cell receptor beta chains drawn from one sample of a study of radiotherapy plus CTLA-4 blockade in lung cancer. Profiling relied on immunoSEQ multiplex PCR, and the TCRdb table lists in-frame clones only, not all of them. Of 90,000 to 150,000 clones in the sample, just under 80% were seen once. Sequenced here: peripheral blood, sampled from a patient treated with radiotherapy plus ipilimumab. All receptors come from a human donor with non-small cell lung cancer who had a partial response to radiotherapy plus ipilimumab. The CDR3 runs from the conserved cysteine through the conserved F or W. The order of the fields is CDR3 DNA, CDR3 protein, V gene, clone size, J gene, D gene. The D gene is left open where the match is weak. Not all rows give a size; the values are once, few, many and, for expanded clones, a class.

CDR3 DNA: TGTGCCAGCATTATCTCAGGGAAGGTTGGAGCTTTCTTT
CDR3 protein: CASIISGKVGAFF
V gene: TRBV28
clone size: NA
J gene: TRBJ1-1
D gene: NA

CDR3 DNA: TGTGCCAGCAGCCCCCGCCGAGGAGTAGTGGATACGCAGTATTTT
CDR3 protein: CASSPRRGVVDTQYF
V gene: TRBV11-1
clone size: NA
J gene: TRBJ2-3
D gene: NA

CDR3 DNA: TGTGCCAGCAGCTACGGGACAGCGGACACCATATATTTT
CDR3 protein: CASSYGTADTIYF
V gene: TRBV5-8
clone size: NA
J gene: TRBJ1-3
D gene: TRBD1

CDR3 DNA: TGTGCCAGCAGCTTAGCGCCGGGCACAGATACGCAGTATTTT
CDR3 protein: CASSLAPGTDTQYF
V gene: TRBV7-9
clone size: NA
J gene: TRBJ2-3
D gene: NA

CDR3 DNA: TGTGCCAGCTCAAAGGACCGGGGAAGGGCGCCCCAGCATTTT
CDR3 protein: CASSKDRGRAPQHF
V gene: TRBV18
clone size: NA
J gene: TRBJ1-5
D gene: NA

CDR3 DNA: TGTGCCAGCAAAGGACAGGGAAATTACAATGAGCAGTTCTTC
CDR3 protein: CASKGQGNYNEQFF
V gene: TRBV27
clone size: NA
J gene: TRBJ2-1
D gene: TRBD1

CDR3 DNA: TGTGCCAGTAGTCCTTACCTCGGGCAGGGGGTCGAAGAGACCCAGTACTTC
CDR3 protein: CASSPYLGQGVEETQYF
V gene: TRBV19
clone size: NA
J gene: TRBJ2-5
D gene: TRBD1

CDR3 DNA: TGTGCCAGCAGTGAAAGGAGGACAGTGAACACTGAAGCTTTCTTT
CDR3 protein: CASSERRTVNTEAFF
V gene: TRBV6-1
clone size: NA
J gene: TRBJ1-1
D gene: NA

CDR3 DNA: TGCAGCGTTGGACAGGGTAGCAGTCCCGGGGAGCTGTTTTTT
CDR3 protein: CSVGQGSSPGELFF
V gene: TRBV29-1
clone size: NA
J gene: TRBJ2-2
D gene: TRBD1

CDR3 DNA: TGTGCCAGCAGTTTTCAAGGGGTAGAGCAGTACTTC
CDR3 protein: CASSFQGVEQYF
V gene: TRBV6-1
clone size: NA
J gene: TRBJ2-7
D gene: NA

CDR3 DNA: TGTGCCAGTAGGTTCGGGAGGGGGAGGAACACTGAAGCTTTCTTT
CDR3 protein: CASRFGRGRNTEAFF
V gene: TRBV19
clone size: NA
J gene: TRBJ1-1
D gene: NA

CDR3 DNA: TGTGCCAGCAGCCTCGGGACTAGCGGGAGTATCAACAATGAGCAGTTCTTC
CDR3 protein: CASSLGTSGSINNEQFF
V gene: TRBV5-5
clone size: NA
J gene: TRBJ2-1
D gene: TRBD2

CDR3 DNA: TGTGCCAGCAGCCTCGAACAGGGGAGAGGCTATGGCTACACCTTC
CDR3 protein: CASSLEQGRGYGYTF
V gene: TRBV5-5
clone size: NA
J gene: TRBJ1-2
D gene: TRBD1

CDR3 DNA: TGTGCCAGCAGCTCGACAGGGTTCACAGATACGCAGTATTTT
CDR3 protein: CASSSTGFTDTQYF
V gene: TRBV7-2
clone size: NA
J gene: TRBJ2-3
D gene: TRBD1

CDR3 DNA: TGTGCCTGCTCAAAGGACAGCTCCTACGAGCAGTACTTC
CDR3 protein: CACSKDSSYEQYF
V gene: TRBV30
clone size: NA
J gene: TRBJ2-7
D gene: NA

CDR3 DNA: TGTGCCAGCAGTCCAAACAGGGGCATGAACACTGAAGCTTTCTTT
CDR3 protein: CASSPNRGMNTEAFF
V gene: TRBV28
clone size: NA
J gene: TRBJ1-1
D gene: TRBD1

CDR3 DNA: TGCAGTGCTAGTTACCCTAACGGCTACACCTTC
CDR3 protein: CSASYPNGYTF
V gene: TRBV20-1
clone size: NA
J gene: TRBJ1-2
D gene: NA

CDR3 DNA: TGTGCCACCAGCAGAGTTGGGACAGGGGCGTACTATGGCTACACCTTC
CDR3 protein: CATSRVGTGAYYGYTF
V gene: TRBV15
clone size: NA
J gene: TRBJ1-2
D gene: TRBD1

CDR3 DNA: TGTGCCAGCTCACCACCTACCGGGACAGGGCTATACGAGCAGTACTTC
CDR3 protein: CASSPPTGTGLYEQYF
V gene: TRBV18
clone size: NA
J gene: TRBJ2-7
D gene: TRBD1

CDR3 DNA: TGTGCCAGCACCGAGATTAACACAGATACGCAGTATTTT
CDR3 protein: CASTEINTDTQYF
V gene: TRBV6-5
clone size: NA
J gene: TRBJ2-3
D gene: NA

CDR3 DNA: TGTGCCTGGAGTGGCCCTAAGACAGGGAGGCGTCAGCCCCAGCATTTT
CDR3 protein: CAWSGPKTGRRQPQHF
V gene: TRBV30
clone size: NA
J gene: TRBJ1-5
D gene: TRBD1

CDR3 DNA: TGTGCCAGCAGTTTTCCCCTCTCTAGCGGGGGGACCCAGTACTTC
CDR3 protein: CASSFPLSSGGTQYF
V gene: TRBV28
clone size: NA
J gene: TRBJ2-5
D gene: TRBD2

CDR3 DNA: TGCAGCGTTTCTAGCGGGAGGGGGTCCTACAATGAGCAGTTCTTC
CDR3 protein: CSVSSGRGSYNEQFF
V gene: TRBV29-1
clone size: once
J gene: TRBJ2-1
D gene: TRBD2

CDR3 DNA: TGCGCCAGTCGAGAGGGAACGAGCAATCAGCCCCAGCATTTT
CDR3 protein: CASREGTSNQPQHF
V gene: TRBV5-1
clone size: NA
J gene: TRBJ1-5
D gene: NA